The clone carrying this T cell receptor beta chain was counted between two and nine times. Its matching antigen is unknown. Germline V gives CDR1 MGHRA, CDR2 YSYEKL. There are 16 residues in the CDR3. Trimming left V 0 bases short and J 0 bases short, with 9 bases between. This entry belongs to a study of response to subunit inactivated influenza vaccine. MiXCR was run by TCRdb on the RT-PCR reads, yielding one entry per CDR3 protein. This sample carries 200,000 to 300,000 distinct CDR3 sequences, 12% of them seen once, and the ten largest clones take 7.5% to 10%. The study's findings and limits: With each seasonal influenza vaccination, the authors suggested, few new T cells are recruited.

The rearrangement joins TRBV4-1 to TRBJ2-1; TRBD1 might be the D (6 bases). This TCR derives from a man in his forties or fifties who received an inactivated influenza vaccine. Sequencing used non-naive T cells sorted from PBMCs, obtained about 14 days before vaccination. This CDR3 is CASSQDPDSSYNEQFF. The CDR3 nucleotides are TGCGCCAGCAGCCAAGATCCGGACAGCTCCTACAATGAGCAGTTCTTC.